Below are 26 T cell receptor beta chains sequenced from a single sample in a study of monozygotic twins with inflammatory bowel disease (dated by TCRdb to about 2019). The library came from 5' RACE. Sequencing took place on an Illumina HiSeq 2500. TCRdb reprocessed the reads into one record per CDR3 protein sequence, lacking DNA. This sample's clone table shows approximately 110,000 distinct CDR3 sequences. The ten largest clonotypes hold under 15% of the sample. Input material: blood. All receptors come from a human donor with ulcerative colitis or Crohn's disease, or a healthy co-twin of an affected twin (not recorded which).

The CDR3 loop reads CSAREGREDHEQYF. The chain links TRBV20-1 to TRBJ2-7; the D gene TCRdb calls, TRBD2, cannot be checked with no DNA. The germline gives CDR1 DFQATT, CDR2 SNEGSKA (reference sequence). CDR3 length equals 14 residues.

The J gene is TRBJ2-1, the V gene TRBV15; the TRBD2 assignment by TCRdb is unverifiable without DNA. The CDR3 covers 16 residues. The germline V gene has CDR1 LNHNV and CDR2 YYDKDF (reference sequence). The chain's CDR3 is CATSSERGGPYNEQFF.

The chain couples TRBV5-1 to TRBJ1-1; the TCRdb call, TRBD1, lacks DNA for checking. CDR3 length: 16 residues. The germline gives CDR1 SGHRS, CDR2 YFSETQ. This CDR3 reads CASSPSRTGEDTEAFF.

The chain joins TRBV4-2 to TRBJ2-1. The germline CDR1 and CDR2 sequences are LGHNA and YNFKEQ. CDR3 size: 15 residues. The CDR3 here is CASSQERFMGNEQFF.

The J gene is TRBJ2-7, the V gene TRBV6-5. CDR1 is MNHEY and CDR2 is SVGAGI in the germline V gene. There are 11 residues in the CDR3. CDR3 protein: CASSYSDEQYF.

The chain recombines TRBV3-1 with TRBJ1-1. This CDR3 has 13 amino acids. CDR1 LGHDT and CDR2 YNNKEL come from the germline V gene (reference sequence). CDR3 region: CASSQAPDTEAFF.

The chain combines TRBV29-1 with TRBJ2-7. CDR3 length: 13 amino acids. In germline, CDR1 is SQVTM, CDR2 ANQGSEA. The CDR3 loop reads CSALGGSSYEQYF.

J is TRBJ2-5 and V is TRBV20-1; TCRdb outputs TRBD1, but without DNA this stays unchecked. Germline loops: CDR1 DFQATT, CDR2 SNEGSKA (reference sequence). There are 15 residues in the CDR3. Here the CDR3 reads CSARDLSGPRGTQYF.

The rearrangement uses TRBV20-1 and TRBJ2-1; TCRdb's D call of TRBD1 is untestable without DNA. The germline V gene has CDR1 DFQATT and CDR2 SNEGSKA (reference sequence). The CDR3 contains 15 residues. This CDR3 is CSARDPGIGYNEQFF.

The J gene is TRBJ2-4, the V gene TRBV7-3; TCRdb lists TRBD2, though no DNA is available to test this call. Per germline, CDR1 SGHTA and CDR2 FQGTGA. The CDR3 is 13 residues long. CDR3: CASSLTGMDIQYF.

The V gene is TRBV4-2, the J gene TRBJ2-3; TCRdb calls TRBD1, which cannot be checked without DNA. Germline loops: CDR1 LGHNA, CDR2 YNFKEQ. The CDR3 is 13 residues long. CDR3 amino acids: CASSQDRAVVIYF.

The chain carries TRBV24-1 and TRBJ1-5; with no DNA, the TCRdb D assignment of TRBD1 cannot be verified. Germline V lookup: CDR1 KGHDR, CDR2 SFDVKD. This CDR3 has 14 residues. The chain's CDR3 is CATSDSGISQPQHF.

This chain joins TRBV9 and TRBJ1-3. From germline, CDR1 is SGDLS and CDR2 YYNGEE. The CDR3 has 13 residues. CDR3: CASGSVIEDTIYF.

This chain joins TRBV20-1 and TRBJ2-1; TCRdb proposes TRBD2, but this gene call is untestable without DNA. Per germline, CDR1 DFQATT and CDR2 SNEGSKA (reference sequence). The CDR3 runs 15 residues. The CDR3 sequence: CTVRGNSGTYNEQFF.

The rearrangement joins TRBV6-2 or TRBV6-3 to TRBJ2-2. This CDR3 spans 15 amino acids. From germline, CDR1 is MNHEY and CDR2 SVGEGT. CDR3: CASSYPMGNTGELFF.

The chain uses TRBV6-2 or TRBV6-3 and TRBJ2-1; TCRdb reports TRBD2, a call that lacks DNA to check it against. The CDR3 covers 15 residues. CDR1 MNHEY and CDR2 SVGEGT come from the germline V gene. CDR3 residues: CASSLSGWTYNEQFF.

The CDR3 loop is CASSLTLAGGGEQFF. V and J are TRBV7-2 and TRBJ2-1; TCRdb's assignment of TRBD1 cannot be checked, as there is no DNA. Per the germline V gene, CDR1 is SGHTA and CDR2 is FQGNSA. The CDR3 is made up of 15 amino acids.

The CDR3 loop reads CASSPRAGGTDTQYF. The V gene is TRBV18, the J gene TRBJ2-3; without DNA, the TCRdb call of TRBD2 cannot be checked. CDR3 length: 15 amino acids. Germline CDR1 reads KGHSH; CDR2 reads LQKENI.

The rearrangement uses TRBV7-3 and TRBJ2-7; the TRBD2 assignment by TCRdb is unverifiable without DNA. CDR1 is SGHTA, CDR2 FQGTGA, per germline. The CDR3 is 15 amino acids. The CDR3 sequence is CASSLSPGPSYEQYF.

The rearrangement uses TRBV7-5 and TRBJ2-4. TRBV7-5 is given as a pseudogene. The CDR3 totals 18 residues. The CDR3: CISVSEAPEGVAKNIQYF.

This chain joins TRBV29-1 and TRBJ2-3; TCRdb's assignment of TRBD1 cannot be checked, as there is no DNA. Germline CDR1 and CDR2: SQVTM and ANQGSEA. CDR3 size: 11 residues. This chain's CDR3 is CSVVVPDTQYF.

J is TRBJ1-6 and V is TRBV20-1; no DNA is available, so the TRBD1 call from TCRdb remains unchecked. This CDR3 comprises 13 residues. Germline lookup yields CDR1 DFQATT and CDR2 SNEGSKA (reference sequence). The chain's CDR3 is CSAKQGEGSPLHF.

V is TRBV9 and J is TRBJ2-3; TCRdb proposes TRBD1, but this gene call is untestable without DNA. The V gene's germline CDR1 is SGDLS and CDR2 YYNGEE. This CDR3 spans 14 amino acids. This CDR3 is CASSVDSHTDTQYF.

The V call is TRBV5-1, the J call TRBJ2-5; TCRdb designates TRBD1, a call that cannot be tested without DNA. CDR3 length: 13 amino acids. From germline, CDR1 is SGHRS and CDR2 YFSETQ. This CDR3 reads CASSKGPQETQYF.

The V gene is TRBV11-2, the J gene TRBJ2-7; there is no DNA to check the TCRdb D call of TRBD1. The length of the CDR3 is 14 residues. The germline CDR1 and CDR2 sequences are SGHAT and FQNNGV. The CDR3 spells CASSPAQGSYEQYF.

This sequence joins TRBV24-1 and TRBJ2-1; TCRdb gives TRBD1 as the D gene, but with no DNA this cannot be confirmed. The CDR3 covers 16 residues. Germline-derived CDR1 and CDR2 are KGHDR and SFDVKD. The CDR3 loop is CATSDPAGGPFRRLFF.